One and the same sample provided the 16 T cell receptor beta chains below, sequenced in a study of vaccination and CD4 T cells after COVID-19. These receptors have no identified antigens. The sample's treatment: roughly ten-day PBMC culture with coronavirus spike peptide pools or control peptides (ViraFEST assay). The Oncomine TCR Beta short-read assay sequenced DNA from cultured CD4+ T cells. TCRdb used MiXCR to reprocess the PCR reads, holding one entry per CDR3 protein. The table has about 13,000 distinct CDR3 sequences, roughly 29% seen once. The sequences come from CD4+ T cells from blood, cultured in vitro, collected before SARS-CoV-2 vaccination. The receptors here all came from a human donor who received a COVID-19 vaccine.

The rearrangement links TRBV12-3 or TRBV12-4 to TRBJ2-3; 7 bases fit TRBD1. This CDR3 has 15 amino acids. Trimming removed 5 bases from V and 3 bases from J; junction bases left unmatched: 8. Here the CDR3 DNA reads TGTGCCAGCAGTCCAGGGACAGAGCGGACAGATACGCAGTATTTT. It yields the protein CASSPGTERTDTQYF.

The chain has TRBV7-9 and TRBJ1-5; D is unresolved. Trimming removed 5 bases at V and 7 bases at J, with 18 bases between. CDR3 length: 15 amino acids. Germline V gene data show CDR1 as SEHNR and CDR2 as FQNEAQ (reference sequence). CDR3 DNA sequence: TGTGCCAGCAGCCCCCGGGAGGGTCACGGACAGCCCCAGCATTTT. Amino acid sequence: CASSPREGHGQPQHF.

A few counts support this clonotype. The rearrangement uses TRBV24-1 and TRBJ2-2, with TRBD2 identical over 11 bases. Germline V gives CDR1 KGHDR, CDR2 SFDVKD. J was trimmed by 5 bases and V by 3 bases; bases with no gene match: 13. The CDR3 totals 19 residues. The CDR3 protein is CATSDPPASGGRGTGELFF. The DNA for the CDR3 is TGTGCCACCAGTGATCCCCCGGCTAGCGGGGGGCGGGGGACCGGGGAGCTGTTTTTT.

This chain connects TRBV20-1 to TRBJ1-1; tentatively, D is TRBD1 (5 bases). In germline, CDR1 is DFQATT, CDR2 SNEGSKA (reference sequence). V was clipped by 5 bases and J by 1 base, with 17 bases between them. The CDR3 is 15 amino acids. CDR3 sequence reads: CSALQGESGNTEAFF. The CDR3 DNA sequence: TGCAGTGCTCTTCAGGGAGAGAGCGGGAACACTGAAGCTTTCTTT.

This sequence joins TRBV19 and TRBJ2-5; 7 bases agree with TRBD1. CDR1 LNHDA and CDR2 SQIVND come from the germline V gene (reference sequence). The trim removed 10 bases at V and 5 bases at J, leaving 7 bases unmatched. CDR3 length equals 12 residues. The CDR3, as DNA: TGTGCCACAAGACAGGGTGCGGAGACCCAGTACTTC. This translates into CATRQGAETQYF. The variable domain in full, completed from reference TRBV19 and TRBJ2-5, reads DGGITQSPKYLFRKEGQNVTLSCEQNLNHDAMYWYRQDPGQGLRLIYYSQIVNDFQKGDIAEGYSVSREKKESFPLTVTSAQKNPTAFYLCATRQGAETQYFGPGTRLLVL.

This chain uses TRBV30 with TRBJ1-1; tentative D call: TRBD1 (5 bases). CDR1 and CDR2 from the germline V gene are GTSNPN and SVGIG (reference sequence). Trimming pared 0 bases from V and 5 bases from J, leaving 16 bases between. This CDR3 contains 15 residues. CDR3 coding DNA: TGTGCCTGGAGTGTTGATCAAGGGGTTATTACTGAAGCTTTCTTT. Encoded protein: CAWSVDQGVITEAFF.

By proportion, this clonotype is medium-sized. The chain employs TRBV7-8 and TRBJ2-5; 11 bases match TRBD2. CDR1 SGHVS and CDR2 FQNEAQ come from the germline V gene. The V and J ends lost 5 bases and 0 bases, in that order; junction bases with no gene match: 8. The CDR3 contains 17 residues. CDR3 residues: CASSPLRLAGYQETQYF. The CDR3 DNA follows: TGTGCCAGCAGCCCTCTTCGACTAGCGGGGTACCAAGAGACCCAGTACTTC.

The chain has TRBV20-1 and TRBJ1-3, with TRBD1 as a possible D gene (5 bases). Between the trimmed V and J ends, which lost 2 bases and 1 base, there was a span of 6 bases. The CDR3 spans 13 residues. Germline V gene lookup returns CDR1 DFQATT and CDR2 SNEGSKA (reference sequence). CDR3 residues: CSARRGSGNTIYF. The CDR3 nucleotides read TGCAGTGCTAGAAGGGGTTCTGGAAACACCATATATTTT.

CDR3 nucleotide sequence: TGCAGTGCTAGTAAGGGCAGTTCCTACGAGCAGTACTTC. Residues: CSASKGSSYEQYF. This rearrangement joins TRBV20-1 to TRBJ2-7; unclear D gene. Germline CDR1 reads DFQATT; CDR2 reads SNEGSKA (reference sequence). The germline V and J ends were trimmed by 3 bases and 1 base, with 10 bases remaining between them. The CDR3 consists of 13 residues.

Turning to this clonotype: This may arise from a read error, as a much more abundant clone is one base away. V gene TRBV20-1 combines with J gene TRBJ2-3; D unclear. CDR1 is DFQATT, CDR2 SNEGSKA, per germline (reference sequence). This CDR3 spans 13 amino acids. The CDR3: CSARRDGSDTEYF. The CDR3 DNA reads TGCAGTGCTAGACGAGACGGATCAGATACGGAGTATTTT.

This clonotype was seen a handful of times. V and J are TRBV6-1 and TRBJ1-6; no clear D gene. Looked up from germline, CDR1 is MNHNS and CDR2 is SASEGT. This CDR3 is built from 15 residues. Trimming stripped 1 base from V and 7 bases from J, with 11 bases between. For the CDR3, the DNA is TGTGCCAGCAGTGAAGTCAAGGGCTGGAATTCACCCCTCCACTTT. Protein sequence: CASSEVKGWNSPLHF.

This chain links TRBV7-9 with TRBJ1-2; D is possibly TRBD1 (6 bases). CDR1 and CDR2 from the germline V gene are SEHNR and FQNEAQ (reference sequence). This CDR3 has 16 residues. V lost 5 bases to trimming and J lost 2 bases, with 18 bases between them. The DNA of the CDR3 is TGTGCCAGCAGCATACTTACCGGCACAGGGAACTATGGCTACACCTTC. It specifies CASSILTGTGNYGYTF.

The rearrangement uses TRBV20-1 and TRBJ1-6; 12 bases agree with TRBD1. The CDR3 sequence is 19 residues long. Germline-derived CDR1 and CDR2 are DFQATT and SNEGSKA (reference sequence). J lost 4 bases, V lost 3 bases, and 13 bases had no gene match. The CDR3 loop reads CSASGGPGQGAGYNSPLHF. CDR3 DNA sequence: TGCAGTGCTAGTGGGGGACCGGGACAGGGGGCCGGTTATAATTCACCCCTCCACTTT.

By sample share, this clonotype is medium-sized (0.01 to 0.1%). CDR3 residues: CSASYRDFNYGYTF. The CDR3 DNA reads TGCAGTGCTAGTTACCGGGACTTTAACTATGGCTACACCTTC. V usage is TRBV20-1 and J usage is TRBJ1-2, with a tentative D call TRBD1 (5 bases). This CDR3 contains 14 residues. V was clipped by 3 bases and J by 1 base, with 12 bases between them. Germline V lookup: CDR1 DFQATT, CDR2 SNEGSKA (reference sequence).

This clonotype was counted between two and nine times. This chain links TRBV12-5 with TRBJ2-2; 7 nucleotides align to TRBD2. J lost 6 bases, V lost 7 bases, and 8 bases had no gene match. This CDR3 is built from 14 residues. Germline assignment: CDR1 LGHNT and CDR2 FRNRAP. The CDR3 spells CASAIWEGSGELFF. The CDR3 coding sequence is TGTGCTAGTGCCATATGGGAGGGTTCCGGGGAGCTGTTTTTT. Supplemented by reference TRBV12-5 and TRBJ2-2, the full variable domain reads DARVTQTPRHKVTEMGQEVTMRCQPILGHNTVFWYRQTMMQGLELLAYFRNRAPLDDSGMPKDRFSAEMPDATLATLKIQPSEPRDSAVYFCASAIWEGSGELFFGEGSRLTVL.

This chain links TRBV6-1 with TRBJ1-1; D may be TRBD1 (6 bases). In germline, CDR1 is MNHNS, CDR2 SASEGT. The CDR3 length is 15 residues. The V end lost 2 bases, the J end lost 1 base, and 11 bases lay between the germline ends. CDR3 in DNA: TGTGCCAGCAGTGAACCTATCAGGGGGAACACTGAAGCTTTCTTT. Translating gives CASSEPIRGNTEAFF.